A single sample is the source of the 26 T cell receptor beta chains below, sequenced in a study of blood T cell repertoires in COVID-19. Profiling relied on immunoSEQ multiplex PCR, and the TCRdb table lists in-frame clones only, not all of them. The sample lists around 470,000 clones, 85% to 90% occurring once. The sample comprised peripheral blood. The receptor set was obtained from a young man with COVID-19, enrolled during active disease.

The count of this clone is one. This chain uses TRBV3-1 (or the pseudogene TRBV3-2) with TRBJ2-5, with D perhaps matching TRBD1 (6 bases). V was trimmed by 7 bases and J by 4 bases, leaving 19 bases between them. The CDR3 has 15 residues. Germline V gene sequence: CDR1 LGHDT, CDR2 YNNKEL (reference sequence). CDR3 coding DNA: TGTGCCAGCAAGCTTGACAGGTCTTTCGGAGAGACCCAGTACTTC. As protein: CASKLDRSFGETQYF.

The genes are TRBV15 and TRBJ2-1; 7 nucleotides align to TRBD2. The V gene's germline CDR1 is LNHNV and CDR2 YYDKDF (reference sequence). This CDR3 contains 15 residues. With 4 bases clipped from V and 6 bases from J, the junction kept 9 bases outside the gene matches. The CDR3 DNA reads as TGTGCCACCAGCACCGAGCGGGGTTTGGGCAATGAGCAGTTCTTC. It yields the protein CATSTERGLGNEQFF.

The V and J genes are TRBV3-1 (or the pseudogene TRBV3-2) and TRBJ2-5, with a weak D call TRBD2 (6 bases). Per germline, CDR1 LGHDT and CDR2 YNNKEL (reference sequence). The length of the CDR3 is 14 residues. V shed 4 bases and J shed 3 bases, with 12 bases lying between them. The CDR3 loop is CASSLLTGEETQYF. In DNA, the CDR3 is TGTGCCAGCAGCCTCCTAACGGGAGAAGAGACCCAGTACTTC.

This chain links TRBV6-5 with TRBJ1-2; 8 bases match TRBD1. The CDR3 runs 14 residues. V lost 6 bases and J lost 7; bases outside the gene matches: 10. The germline V gene encodes CDR1 MNHEY and CDR2 SVGAGI. As DNA, the CDR3 is TGTGCCAGCAGCCCGGACAGGGACCGCTTTGGCTACACCTTC. It codes for CASSPDRDRFGYTF.

V usage is TRBV2 and J usage is TRBJ2-7, with 9 bases matching TRBD1. Germline V lookup: CDR1 SNHLY, CDR2 FYNNEI. Trimming took 6 bases from V and 3 from J; bases not matched to a gene: 6. This CDR3 comprises 14 residues. The CDR3 nucleotides are TGTGCCAGCAGGAGGACAGGGGAGGGCTACGAGCAGTACTTC. This gives the protein CASRRTGEGYEQYF.

The chain employs TRBV6-5 and TRBJ1-1; D perhaps matches TRBD1 (5 bases). Germline V CDR1 and CDR2: MNHEY, SVGAGI. The V end lost 6 bases, the J end lost 3 bases, and 11 bases lay between the germline ends. This CDR3 spans 13 amino acids. Here the CDR3 reads CASRGGEYTEAFF. DNA for the CDR3: TGTGCCAGCAGGGGGGGGGAGTACACTGAAGCTTTCTTT.

This chain joins TRBV5-1 and TRBJ1-3, with D possibly matching TRBD1 (6 bases). Germline lookup yields CDR1 SGHRS and CDR2 YFSETQ. V was pared by 0 bases and J by 4 bases, with 14 bases between. The CDR3 length is 16 residues. CDR3: CASSLDGRGYGNTIYF. For the CDR3, the DNA is TGCGCCAGCAGCTTGGACGGCAGGGGATACGGAAACACCATATATTTT.

The chain has TRBV30 and TRBJ2-5; unclear D gene. The germline CDR1 and CDR2 sequences are GTSNPN and SVGIG (reference sequence). V was shortened by 0 bases and J by 4 bases, with 9 bases between the two germline ends. The length of the CDR3 is 13 residues. The CDR3 protein is CAWSVWAPETQYF. CDR3 nucleotide sequence: TGTGCCTGGAGTGTATGGGCCCCAGAGACCCAGTACTTC.

The chain couples TRBV3-1 (or the pseudogene TRBV3-2) to TRBJ1-2; D uncertain. The V and J ends lost 0 bases and 4 bases respectively, with 9 bases between them. This CDR3 has 14 residues. Germline V lookup: CDR1 LGHDT, CDR2 YNNKEL (reference sequence). CDR3 residues: CASSQEREGYGYTF. The CDR3 region has the DNA TGTGCCAGCAGCCAAGAGAGGGAAGGCTATGGCTACACCTTC.

The chain has TRBV19 and TRBJ1-3, with D unclear. V lost 5 bases and J 2 bases, leaving 13 bases between the germline ends. CDR3 length: 15 residues. Germline V gene lookup returns CDR1 LNHDA and CDR2 SQIVND (reference sequence). CDR3 DNA sequence: TGTGCCAGTAGTCCAACGGAGGGCGCTGGAAACACCATATATTTT. It is translated as CASSPTEGAGNTIYF.

This clone has a handful of counts. The chain is built from TRBV6-5 and TRBJ2-1, with unresolved D. In germline, CDR1 is MNHEY, CDR2 SVGAGI. V was cut by 6 bases and J by 6 bases, with 18 bases left in between. The CDR3 covers 15 residues. The CDR3 DNA is TGTGCCAGCAGGCCCGACTCGGTGTGGCGCAATGAGCAGTTCTTC. It is translated as CASRPDSVWRNEQFF.

J is TRBJ1-1 and V is TRBV7-2; D is undetermined. The germline V and J ends were trimmed by 5 bases and 3 bases, with 10 bases remaining between them. CDR1 SGHTA and CDR2 FQGNSA come from the germline V gene. The CDR3 contains 13 residues. The CDR3 region has the DNA TGTGCCAGCAGCGCGGCCCGAGACACTGAAGCTTTCTTT. It codes for CASSAARDTEAFF.

V gene TRBV6-5 combines with J gene TRBJ2-3; no clear D. This CDR3 spans 15 amino acids. The germline V gene encodes CDR1 MNHEY and CDR2 SVGAGI. V was clipped by 0 bases and J by 1 base, with 8 bases between them. The CDR3, as DNA: TGTGCCAGCAGTTACTCTCCCCTCGGCACAGATACGCAGTATTTT. Its translation is CASSYSPLGTDTQYF.

The V call is TRBV30, the J call TRBJ2-2; 8 nucleotides match TRBD2. V lost 0 bases, J lost 7 bases, and 7 bases stayed unmatched. This CDR3 is built from 15 residues. CDR1 GTSNPN and CDR2 SVGIG come from the germline V gene (reference sequence). The CDR3 region has the DNA TGTGCCTGGAGTGTACGGAGTAGCGGGATCGGGGAGCTGTTTTTT. As protein: CAWSVRSSGIGELFF. Full variable domain (remainder filled in from reference TRBV30 and TRBJ2-2): SQTIHQWPATLVQPVGSPLSLECTVEGTSNPNLYWYRQAAGRGLQLLFYSVGIGQISSEVPQNLSASRPQDRQFILSSKKLLLSDSGFYLCAWSVRSSGIGELFFGEGSRLTVL.

This chain joins TRBV7-9 and TRBJ1-1, with TRBD1 as a possible D gene (5 bases). V shed 5 bases and J shed 5 bases, with 18 bases lying between them. The CDR3 has 15 amino acids. The germline V gene has CDR1 SEHNR and CDR2 FQNEAQ (reference sequence). The CDR3, as DNA: TGTGCCAGCAGCCATCGGGACGGGGGTAGGACTGAAGCTTTCTTT. It codes for CASSHRDGGRTEAFF. Combining the CDR3 with reference TRBV7-9 and TRBJ1-1 gives the whole variable domain DTGVSQNPRHKITKRGQNVTFRCDPISEHNRLYWYRQTLGQGPEFLTYFQNEAQLEKSRLLSDRFSAERPKGSFSTLEIQRTEQGDSAMYLCASSHRDGGRTEAFFGQGTRLTVV.

The rearrangement joins TRBV2 to TRBJ1-6; TRBD1 is a possible D gene (5 bases). Germline lookup yields CDR1 SNHLY and CDR2 FYNNEI. The V gene lost 7 bases and the J gene lost 3 bases, with 13 bases spanning the gap. CDR3 length: 15 amino acids. CDR3 sequence reads: CASMAEQGYNSPLHF. The CDR3, as DNA: TGTGCCAGCATGGCCGAGCAGGGCTATAATTCACCCCTCCACTTT. The whole variable domain, filled in from reference TRBV2 and TRBJ1-6, reads EPEVTQTPSHQVTQMGQEVILRCVPISNHLYFYWYRQILGQKVEFLVSFYNNEISEKSEIFDDQFSVERPDGSNFTLKIRSTKLEDSAMYFCASMAEQGYNSPLHFGNGTRLTVT.

This clone was counted a few times. This chain joins TRBV25-1 and TRBJ2-2; D gene uncertain. In germline, CDR1 is MGHDK, CDR2 SYGVNS. The CDR3 runs 12 residues. The germline V and J ends were trimmed by 5 bases and 7 bases, with 8 bases remaining between them. CDR3 sequence: CASSFPVGELFF. CDR3 DNA sequence: TGTGCCAGCAGTTTCCCAGTCGGGGAGCTGTTTTTT.

The J gene is TRBJ2-5, the V gene TRBV19; TRBD2 might be the D (6 bases). V was shortened by 4 bases and J by 5 bases, with 14 bases between the two germline ends. Germline V gene lookup returns CDR1 LNHDA and CDR2 SQIVND (reference sequence). The CDR3 is made up of 14 amino acids. CDR3 residues: CASSTGGIGETQYF. The CDR3 DNA follows: TGTGCCAGTAGTACTGGCGGGATAGGCGAGACCCAGTACTTC.

This clone appeared a single time. The chain links TRBV2 to TRBJ1-5; D call uncertain. Germline CDR1 and CDR2: SNHLY and FYNNEI. Trimming cost V 2 bases and J 1 base, with 12 bases left between them. The length of the CDR3 is 16 residues. The CDR3 DNA reads as TGTGCCAGCAGTGAACGGACCGGGATGAGCAATCAGCCCCAGCATTTT. This sequence encodes CASSERTGMSNQPQHF.

This chain links TRBV3-1 (or the pseudogene TRBV3-2) with TRBJ1-1; D remains ambiguous. The V gene lost 6 bases and the J gene lost 3 bases, with 8 bases spanning the gap. The CDR3 extends over 12 amino acids. Germline values: CDR1 LGHDT, CDR2 YNNKEL (reference sequence). In nucleotides, the CDR3 is TGTGCCAGCAGTCAGTTCGACACTGAAGCTTTCTTT. This codes for CASSQFDTEAFF.

This chain connects TRBV13 to TRBJ1-2; the D is unclear. With 5 bases removed from V and 14 bases from J, the gap between germline ends came to 6 bases. Germline V CDR1 and CDR2: PRHDT, FYEKMQ (reference sequence). The length of the CDR3 is 8 residues. CDR3 nucleotides: TGTGCCAGCAGCCCAAATACCTTC. Its protein product is CASSPNTF. Filled out from reference TRBV13 and TRBJ1-2, the complete variable domain reads AAGVIQSPRHLIKEKRETATLKCYPIPRHDTVYWYQQGPGQDPQFLISFYEKMQSDKGSIPDRFSAQQFSDYHSELNMSSLELGDSALYFCASSPNTFGSGTRLTVV.

The V call is TRBV6-5, the J call TRBJ1-3, with D maybe TRBD1 (6 bases). CDR1 is MNHEY, CDR2 SVGAGI, per germline. V was trimmed by 6 bases and J by 0 bases, leaving 15 bases between them. The CDR3 totals 16 residues. DNA of the CDR3: TGTGCCAGCAGCTACGGACAGATTCGCTCTGGAAACACCATATATTTT. This translates into CASSYGQIRSGNTIYF.

J is TRBJ2-7 and V is TRBV4-1; 10 bases are shared with TRBD1. CDR1 is MGHRA, CDR2 YSYEKL, per germline. The CDR3 length is 15 residues. V lost 3 bases, J lost 5 bases, and 7 bases stayed unmatched. As DNA, the CDR3 is TGCGCCAGCAGCCATGAAGGACAGGGGGACAACGAGCAGTACTTC. It is translated as CASSHEGQGDNEQYF.

The genes are TRBV27 and TRBJ1-1; D gene unclear. CDR3 length: 15 amino acids. The V gene lost 4 bases and the J gene lost 5 bases, with 17 bases spanning the gap. Germline CDR1 is MNHEY and CDR2 is SMNVEV (reference sequence). The CDR3 DNA sequence: TGTGCCAGCAGTTCCTACCTCTACCCGGGGACTGAAGCTTTCTTT. Translation gives CASSSYLYPGTEAFF.

The V gene is TRBV7-8, the J gene TRBJ2-7; TRBD2 might be the D (6 bases). The CDR3 is 14 amino acids. V was shortened by 3 bases and J by 3 bases, with 12 bases between the two germline ends. CDR1 SGHVS and CDR2 FQNEAQ come from the germline V gene. DNA for the CDR3: TGTGCCAGCAGCTTCGGGGGAAAGGTCTACGAGCAGTACTTC. It translates to CASSFGGKVYEQYF.

CDR3 sequence reads: CASSQVGTPSYEQYF. The DNA for the CDR3 is TGCGCCAGCAGCCAAGTCGGGACTCCCTCCTACGAGCAGTACTTC. The chain joins TRBV4-1 to TRBJ2-7; possibly TRBD2 for D (6 bases). This CDR3 is built from 15 residues. V was shortened by 1 base and J by 0 bases, with 10 bases between the two germline ends. Germline CDR1 and CDR2: MGHRA and YSYEKL.